The next 2 T cell receptor beta chains were all read from a single sample in a study of blood T cell repertoires in COVID-19. Produced via immunoSEQ multiplex PCR; TCRdb's table is partial and in-frame only. The sample shows about 130,000 clones, roughly 80% of them seen only once. Sequencing used PBMCs or T cells enriched from blood (not recorded which). These receptors originate from a man between 50 and 59 years old who had recovered from COVID-19.

The chain employs TRBV2 and TRBJ2-3, with D possibly TRBD1 on 6 matching bases. This CDR3 contains 15 residues. Germline V gene lookup returns CDR1 SNHLY and CDR2 FYNNEI. The V and J ends lost 2 bases and 2 bases respectively, with 11 bases between them. CDR3 sequence (DNA): TGTGCCAGCAGTGAACAGGGGACCTCCACAGATACGCAGTATTTT. It yields the protein CASSEQGTSTDTQYF.

CDR3 bases: TGTGCCAGCAGCGGGACAGGGGGTTATACCTACGAGCAGTACTTC. Amino acid sequence: CASSGTGGYTYEQYF. This sequence joins TRBV6-5 and TRBJ2-7; TRBD1 matches at 11 bases. This CDR3 spans 15 amino acids. Germline-derived CDR1 and CDR2 are MNHEY and SVGAGI. V was clipped by 6 bases and J by 2 bases; unmatched bases: 6.